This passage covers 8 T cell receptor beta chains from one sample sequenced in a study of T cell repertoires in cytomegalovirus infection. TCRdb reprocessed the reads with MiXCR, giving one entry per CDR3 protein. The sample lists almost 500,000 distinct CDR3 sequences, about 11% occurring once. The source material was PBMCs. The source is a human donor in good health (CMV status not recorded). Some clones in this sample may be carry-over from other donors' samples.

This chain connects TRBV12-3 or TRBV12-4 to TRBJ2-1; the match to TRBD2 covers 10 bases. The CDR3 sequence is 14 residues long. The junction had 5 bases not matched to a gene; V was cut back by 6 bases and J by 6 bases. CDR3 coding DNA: TGTGCCAGCAGATCGACTAGCGGGTCCAATGAGCAGTTCTTC. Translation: CASRSTSGSNEQFF.

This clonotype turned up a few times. CDR3 DNA: TGTGCCAGCAGCTTACGAGATAGCGGGAGGAAAAATGAGCAGTTCTTC. Amino acid sequence: CASSLRDSGRKNEQFF. V usage is TRBV7-3 and J usage is TRBJ2-1; 10 bases are shared with TRBD2. Germline V gene sequence: CDR1 SGHTA, CDR2 FQGTGA. V lost 2 bases and J lost 7; bases outside the gene matches: 8. The CDR3 contains 16 residues.

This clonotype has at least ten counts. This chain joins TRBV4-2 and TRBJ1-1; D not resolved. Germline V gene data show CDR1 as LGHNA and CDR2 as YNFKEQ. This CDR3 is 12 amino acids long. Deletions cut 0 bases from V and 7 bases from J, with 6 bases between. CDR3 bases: TGTGCCAGCAGCCAAGATCGTAATGAAGCTTTCTTT. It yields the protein CASSQDRNEAFF.

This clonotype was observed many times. CDR3 loop: CASSGTTGGHEQFF. The CDR3 coding sequence is TGTGCCAGCAGCGGAACGACAGGGGGCCATGAGCAGTTCTTC. The gene calls are TRBV11-2 and TRBJ2-1, with TRBD1 matching 10 bases. The CDR3 extends over 14 amino acids. V shed 5 bases, J shed 8 bases, and the junction held 6 bases outside the gene matches. CDR1 is SGHAT, CDR2 FQNNGV, per germline. Variable domain in full (rest from reference TRBV11-2 and TRBJ2-1): EAGVAQSPRYKIIEKRQSVAFWCNPISGHATLYWYQQILGQGPKLLIQFQNNGVVDDSQLPKDRFSAERLKGVDSTLKIQPAKLEDSAVYLCASSGTTGGHEQFFGPGTRLTVL.

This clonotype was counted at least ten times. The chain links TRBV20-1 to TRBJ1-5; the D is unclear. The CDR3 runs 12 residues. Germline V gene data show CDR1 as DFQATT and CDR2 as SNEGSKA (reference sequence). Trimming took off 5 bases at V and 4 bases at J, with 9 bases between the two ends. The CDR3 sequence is CSAGDGNQPQHF. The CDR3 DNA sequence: TGCAGTGCTGGCGATGGGAATCAGCCCCAGCATTTT.

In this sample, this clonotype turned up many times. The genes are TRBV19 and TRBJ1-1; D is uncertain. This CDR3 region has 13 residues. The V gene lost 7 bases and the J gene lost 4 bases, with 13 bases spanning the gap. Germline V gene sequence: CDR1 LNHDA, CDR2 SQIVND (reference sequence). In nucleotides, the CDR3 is TGTGCCAGTAAAAGGGATATAGGCACTGAAGCTTTCTTT. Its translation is CASKRDIGTEAFF.

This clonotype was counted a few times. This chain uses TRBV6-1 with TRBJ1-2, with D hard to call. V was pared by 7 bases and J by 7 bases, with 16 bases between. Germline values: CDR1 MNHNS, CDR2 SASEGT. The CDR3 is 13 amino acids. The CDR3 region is CASTRRRDSGYTF. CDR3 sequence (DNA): TGTGCCAGCACCCGGCGGAGGGATTCTGGCTACACCTTC.

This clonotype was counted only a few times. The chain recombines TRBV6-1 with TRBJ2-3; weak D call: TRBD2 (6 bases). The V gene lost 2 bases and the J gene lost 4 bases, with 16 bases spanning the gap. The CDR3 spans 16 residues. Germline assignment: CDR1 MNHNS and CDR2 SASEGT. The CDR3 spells CASSERRAMMADTQYF. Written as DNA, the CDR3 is TGTGCCAGCAGTGAAAGGAGGGCGATGATGGCAGATACGCAGTATTTT.